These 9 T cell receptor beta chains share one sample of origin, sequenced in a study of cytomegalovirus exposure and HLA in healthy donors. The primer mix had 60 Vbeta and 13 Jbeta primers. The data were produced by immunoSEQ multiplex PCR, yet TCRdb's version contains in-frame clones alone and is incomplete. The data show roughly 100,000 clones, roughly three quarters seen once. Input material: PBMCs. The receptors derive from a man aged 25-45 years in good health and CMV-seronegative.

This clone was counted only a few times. Written as DNA, the CDR3 is TGTGCTAGTGGTTTGGGAGCCGGGACTAGGAGTACGCATGAGCAGTTCTTC. Protein product: CASGLGAGTRSTHEQFF. The chain is built from TRBV12-5 and TRBJ2-1; 8 positions match TRBD2. This CDR3 is built from 17 residues. Germline-derived CDR1 and CDR2 are LGHNT and FRNRAP. Trimming at V came to 1 base and at J to 8 bases, leaving 13 bases not matched to a gene.

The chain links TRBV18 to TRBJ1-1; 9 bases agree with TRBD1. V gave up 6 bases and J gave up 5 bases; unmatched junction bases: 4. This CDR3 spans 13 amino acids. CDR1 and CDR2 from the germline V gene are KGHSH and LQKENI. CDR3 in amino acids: CASSTDRGTEAFF. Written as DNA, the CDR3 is TGTGCCAGCTCGACGGACAGGGGAACTGAAGCTTTCTTT.

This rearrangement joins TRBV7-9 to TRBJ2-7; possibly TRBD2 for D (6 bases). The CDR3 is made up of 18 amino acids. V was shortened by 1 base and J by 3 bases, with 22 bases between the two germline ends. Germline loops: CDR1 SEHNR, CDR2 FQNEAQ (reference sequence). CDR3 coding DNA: TGTGCCAGCAGCTTAGTGGGACGGGGGACCCGAGACCTCTACGAGCAGTACTTC. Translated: CASSLVGRGTRDLYEQYF.

CDR3 region: CASSQERSSGTRRDTQYF. CDR3 bases: TGCGCCAGCAGCCAAGAGAGGTCTAGCGGGACCCGTCGAGATACGCAGTATTTT. V and J are TRBV4-1 and TRBJ2-3; 9 bases match TRBD2. The junction had 12 bases not matched to a gene; V was cut back by 0 bases and J by 5 bases. Per the germline V gene, CDR1 is MGHRA and CDR2 is YSYEKL. CDR3 length: 18 residues.

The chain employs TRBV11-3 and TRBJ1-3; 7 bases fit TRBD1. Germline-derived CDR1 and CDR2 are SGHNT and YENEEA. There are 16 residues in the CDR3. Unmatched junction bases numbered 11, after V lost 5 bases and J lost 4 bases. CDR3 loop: CASSPSEGARGNTIYF. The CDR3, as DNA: TGTGCCAGCAGCCCATCCGAGGGGGCGAGGGGAAACACCATATATTTT.

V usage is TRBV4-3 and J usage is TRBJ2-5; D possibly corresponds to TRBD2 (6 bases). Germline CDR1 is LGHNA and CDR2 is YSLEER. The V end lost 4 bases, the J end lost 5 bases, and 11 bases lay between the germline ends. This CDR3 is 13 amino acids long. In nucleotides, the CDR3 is TGCGCCAGCAGCCGGAATGGAGGGGAGACCCAGTACTTC. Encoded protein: CASSRNGGETQYF.

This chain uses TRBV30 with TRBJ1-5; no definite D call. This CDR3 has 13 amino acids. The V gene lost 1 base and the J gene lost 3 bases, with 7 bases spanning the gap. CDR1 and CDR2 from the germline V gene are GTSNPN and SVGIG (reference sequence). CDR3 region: CAWSAGDNQPQHF. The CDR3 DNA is TGTGCCTGGAGTGCCGGGGACAATCAGCCCCAGCATTTT.

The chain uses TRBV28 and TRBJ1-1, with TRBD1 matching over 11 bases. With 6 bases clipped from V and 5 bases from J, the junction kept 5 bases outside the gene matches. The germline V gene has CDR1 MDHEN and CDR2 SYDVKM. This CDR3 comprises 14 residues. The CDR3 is CASRGDRGWTEAFF. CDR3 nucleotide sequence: TGTGCCAGCAGGGGGGACAGGGGGTGGACTGAAGCTTTCTTT.

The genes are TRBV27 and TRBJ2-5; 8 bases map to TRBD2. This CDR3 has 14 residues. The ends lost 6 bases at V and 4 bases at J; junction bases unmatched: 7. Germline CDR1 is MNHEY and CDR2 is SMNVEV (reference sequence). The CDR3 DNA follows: TGTGCCAGCAGGGGCGGGGGGCCCGTAGAGACCCAGTACTTC. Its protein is CASRGGGPVETQYF.